This passage covers 15 T cell receptor beta chains from one sample sequenced in a study of cytomegalovirus exposure and HLA in healthy donors (dated by TCRdb to the late 2010s). Libraries were made using the immunoSEQ multiplex PCR assay. A mixture of 60 forward primers for TCR Vbeta segments and 13 reverse primers for TCR Jbeta segments was used in the multiplex PCR. TCRdb mirrors the immuneACCESS table, restricted to in-frame sequences. Some clones are absent from its copies; in checked studies, under half trace to an unresolved V gene, and the reason for the others is unknown. This sample is represented by 150,000 to 200,000 clones; around four fifths of them were singletons. The ten largest clones capture roughly 1.7% of the sample. The sequencing input was PBMCs. The origin of the receptors is a man aged 35 to 55 in good health and CMV-seropositive.

V gene TRBV28 combines with J gene TRBJ2-1; the match to TRBD2 covers 14 bases. Trimming at V came to 5 bases and at J to 6 bases, leaving 6 bases not matched to a gene. The CDR3 consists of 16 residues. CDR1 is MDHEN, CDR2 SYDVKM, per germline. The CDR3 loop is CASSPTGLAGVNEQFF. DNA for the CDR3: TGTGCCAGCAGTCCTACGGGACTAGCGGGAGTCAATGAGCAGTTCTTC.

The V call is TRBV7-9, the J call TRBJ2-1, with 14 bases aligning to TRBD2. The CDR3 totals 15 residues. Germline-derived CDR1 and CDR2 are SEHNR and FQNEAQ (reference sequence). The V and J ends lost 4 bases and 7 bases, in that order; junction bases with no gene match: 3. The CDR3 region is CASSSTSGRANEQFF. CDR3 sequence (DNA): TGTGCCAGCAGCTCGACTAGCGGGAGGGCGAATGAGCAGTTCTTC.

The chain carries TRBV28 and TRBJ2-7; TRBD2 aligns across 11 bases. Germline V lookup: CDR1 MDHEN, CDR2 SYDVKM. CDR3 length equals 14 residues. V dropped 10 bases and J dropped 3; count of bases not matched to a gene: 8. This CDR3 reads CAITTGTSGYEQYF. The CDR3 DNA is TGTGCCATTACTACCGGGACTAGCGGCTACGAGCAGTACTTC. The variable domain in full, with the rest retrieved from reference TRBV28 and TRBJ2-7, is DVKVTQSSRYLVKRTGEKVFLECVQDMDHENMFWYRQDPGLGLRLIYFSYDVKMKEKGDIPEGYSVSREKKERFSLILESASTNQTSMYLCAITTGTSGYEQYFGPGTRLTVT.

The V and J genes are TRBV5-4 and TRBJ1-4; D not resolved. Between the trimmed V and J ends, which lost 0 bases and 7 bases, there was a span of 10 bases. The CDR3 has 14 amino acids. Per the germline V gene, CDR1 is SGHNT and CDR2 is YYREEE (reference sequence). The CDR3 sequence: CASSLEVAGEKLFF. The DNA of the CDR3 is TGTGCCAGCAGCTTGGAGGTGGCAGGTGAAAAACTGTTTTTT.

The J gene is TRBJ1-1, the V gene TRBV5-6; D possibly corresponds to TRBD1 (6 bases). Germline lookup yields CDR1 SGHDT and CDR2 YYEEEE. The length of the CDR3 is 11 residues. V was clipped by 3 bases and J by 8 bases, with 8 bases between them. This CDR3 is CASSSQGEAFF. The CDR3 bases are TGTGCCAGCAGCTCTCAGGGGGAAGCTTTCTTT.

This chain connects TRBV10-3 to TRBJ1-2, with TRBD1 matching over 9 bases. The CDR3 covers 15 residues. Germline V gives CDR1 ENHRY, CDR2 SYGVKD. V shed 5 bases and J 3 bases; nucleotides not matched to a gene: 7. Here the CDR3 DNA reads TGTGCCATCAGTCCGGACAGGGGCCGGGACTATGGCTACACCTTC. It yields the protein CAISPDRGRDYGYTF.

The chain has TRBV2 and TRBJ1-2; no firm D call. The CDR3 runs to 14 residues. The V gene's germline CDR1 is SNHLY and CDR2 FYNNEI. Trimming pared 1 base from V and 6 bases from J, leaving 12 bases between. For the CDR3, the DNA is TGTGCCAGCAGTGAAGTGAGGAGGCCTCATGGCTACACCTTC. Residues: CASSEVRRPHGYTF. The full variable domain, rest sourced from reference TRBV2 and TRBJ1-2, is EPEVTQTPSHQVTQMGQEVILRCVPISNHLYFYWYRQILGQKVEFLVSFYNNEISEKSEIFDDQFSVERPDGSNFTLKIRSTKLEDSAMYFCASSEVRRPHGYTFGSGTRLTVV.

The chain is built from TRBV30 and TRBJ2-7, with unresolved D. CDR3 size: 12 residues. V shed 1 base and J shed 2 bases, with 6 bases lying between them. The V gene's germline CDR1 is GTSNPN and CDR2 SVGIG (reference sequence). CDR3 region: CAWSDATYEQYF. As DNA, the CDR3 is TGTGCCTGGAGTGACGCTACCTACGAGCAGTACTTC.

The V and J genes are TRBV10-3 and TRBJ2-1; tentatively, D is TRBD2 (6 bases). The CDR3 is made up of 13 amino acids. With 4 bases removed from V and 9 bases from J, the gap between germline ends came to 13 bases. Germline V gives CDR1 ENHRY, CDR2 SYGVKD. CDR3 nucleotide sequence: TGTGCCATCAGTGGCGGGACTCCAGGTGAGCAGTTCTTC. The encoded protein is CAISGGTPGEQFF.

This clone was seen a few times. The genes are TRBV4-2 and TRBJ1-2; maybe TRBD1 (5 bases). CDR1 is LGHNA and CDR2 is YNFKEQ in the germline V gene. The CDR3 is made up of 19 amino acids. V was pared by 0 bases and J by 1 base, with 21 bases between. CDR3 DNA sequence: TGTGCCAGCAGCCAAGAAATTCAGGTCACTGGGGCTTTTAACTATGGCTACACCTTC. Residues: CASSQEIQVTGAFNYGYTF.

In its sample, this clone was seen once. The CDR3 DNA reads TGTGCCAGCAGCGAGGGACTAGCGGGAGCTCTCGCTGAGCAGTACTTC. This gives the protein CASSEGLAGALAEQYF. The chain recombines TRBV9 with TRBJ2-7; TRBD2 matches 14 bases. Losses at the gene ends were 3 bases for V and 7 bases for J; bases not matched to a gene: 9. This CDR3 is built from 16 residues. CDR1 is SGDLS, CDR2 YYNGEE, per germline.

The V call is TRBV18, the J call TRBJ1-2; 8 bases are a match to TRBD1. With V trimmed by 6 bases and J by 4 bases, 7 bases remained unmatched. The CDR3 length is 14 residues. Germline loops: CDR1 KGHSH, CDR2 LQKENI. The CDR3 region has the DNA TGTGCCAGCTCGCCAGGGGGCGAAGGCTATGGCTACACCTTC. Translating gives CASSPGGEGYGYTF.

The V call is TRBV29-1, the J call TRBJ2-7; D is perhaps TRBD1 (6 bases). Germline values: CDR1 SQVTM, CDR2 ANQGSEA. The CDR3 runs 11 residues. V was pared by 6 bases and J by 5 bases, with 11 bases between. For the CDR3, the DNA is TGCAGCGTCTCTTACAGGGACGAGCAGTACTTC. Translated: CSVSYRDEQYF.

The V call is TRBV7-2, the J call TRBJ2-5, with TRBD1 matching over 7 bases. The ends lost 2 bases at V and 5 bases at J; junction bases unmatched: 5. Germline CDR1 reads SGHTA; CDR2 reads FQGNSA. CDR3 length equals 14 residues. CDR3 protein: CASSLYHRGETQYF. The CDR3 nucleotides are TGTGCCAGCAGCTTATACCACAGGGGCGAGACCCAGTACTTC.

This clone was observed once. The chain couples TRBV5-1 to TRBJ2-2; D remains unclear. The germline V gene has CDR1 SGHRS and CDR2 YFSETQ. CDR3 size: 13 residues. V lost 3 bases to trimming and J lost 6 bases, with 9 bases between them. The CDR3 nucleotides are TGCGCCAGCAGCTCGACTTCCGCCGGGGAGCTGTTTTTT. Protein sequence: CASSSTSAGELFF.